The clone carrying this TCR beta chain was counted once. At one end the junction does not follow the germline gene, possibly because of a read error. This record belongs to a study of blood T cell repertoires in COVID-19. The CDR3 totals 13 residues. CDR1 is LGHDT, CDR2 YNNKEL, per germline (reference sequence). Repertoires were generated with immunoSEQ multiplex PCR, while TCRdb's copy carries only in-frame clones and drops some. The sample holds about 140,000 clones; roughly 86% are singletons and the top ten take about 3.7%. Sequencing used PBMCs or T cells enriched from blood (not recorded which). The source of this sequence is a woman aged 45-60 years with acute COVID-19. The chain links TRBV3-1 (or the pseudogene TRBV3-2) to TRBJ2-7, with a weak D call TRBD2 (6 bases). CDR3 sequence: CASTQNGGYEQYF. CDR3 nucleotide sequence: TGTGCCAGCACCCAAAACGGGGGCTACGAGCAGTACTTC.